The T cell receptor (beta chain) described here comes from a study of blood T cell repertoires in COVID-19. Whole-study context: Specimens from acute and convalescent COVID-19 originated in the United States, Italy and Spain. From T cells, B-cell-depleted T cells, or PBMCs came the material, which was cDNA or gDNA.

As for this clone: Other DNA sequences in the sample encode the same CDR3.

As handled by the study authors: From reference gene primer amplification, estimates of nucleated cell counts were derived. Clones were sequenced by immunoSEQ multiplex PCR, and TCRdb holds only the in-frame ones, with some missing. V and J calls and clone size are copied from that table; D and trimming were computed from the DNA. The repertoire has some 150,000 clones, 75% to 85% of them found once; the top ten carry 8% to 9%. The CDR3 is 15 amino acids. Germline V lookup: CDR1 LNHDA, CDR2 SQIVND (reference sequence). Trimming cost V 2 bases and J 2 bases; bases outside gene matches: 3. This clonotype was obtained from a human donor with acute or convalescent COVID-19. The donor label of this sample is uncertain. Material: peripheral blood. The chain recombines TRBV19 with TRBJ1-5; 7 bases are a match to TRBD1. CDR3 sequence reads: CASSISQGGNQPQHF. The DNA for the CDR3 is TGTGCCAGTAGTATAAGTCAGGGGGGCAATCAGCCCCAGCATTTT. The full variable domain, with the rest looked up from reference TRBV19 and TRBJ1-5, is DGGITQSPKYLFRKEGQNVTLSCEQNLNHDAMYWYRQDPGQGLRLIYYSQIVNDFQKGDIAEGYSVSREKKESFPLTVTSAQKNPTAFYLCASSISQGGNQPQHFGDGTRLSIL.